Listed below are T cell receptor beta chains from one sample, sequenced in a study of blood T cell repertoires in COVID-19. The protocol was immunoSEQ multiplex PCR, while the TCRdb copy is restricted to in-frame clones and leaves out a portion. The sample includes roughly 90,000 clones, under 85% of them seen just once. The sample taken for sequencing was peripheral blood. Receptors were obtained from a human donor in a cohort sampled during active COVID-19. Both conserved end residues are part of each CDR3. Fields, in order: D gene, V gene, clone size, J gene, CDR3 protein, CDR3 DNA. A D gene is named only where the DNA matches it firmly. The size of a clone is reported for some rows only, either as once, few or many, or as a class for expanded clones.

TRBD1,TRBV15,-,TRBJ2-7,CATSSGQGDYEQYF,TGTGCCACCAGCTCAGGACAGGGGGACTACGAGCAGTACTTC
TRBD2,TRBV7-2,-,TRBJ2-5,CASSLPSGSQETQYF,TGTGCCAGCAGCTTACCTAGCGGGTCTCAAGAGACCCAGTACTTC
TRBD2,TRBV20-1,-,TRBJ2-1,CSASGLADYNEQFF,TGCAGTGCTAGTGGGCTAGCGGACTACAATGAGCAGTTCTTC
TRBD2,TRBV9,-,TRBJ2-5,CASSVTVAGIQETQYF,TGTGCCAGCAGCGTGACCGTAGCGGGGATACAAGAGACCCAGTACTTC
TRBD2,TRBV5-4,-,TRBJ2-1,CASSSKRGASYNEQFF,TGTGCCAGCAGCTCCAAGCGGGGGGCCTCCTACAATGAGCAGTTCTTC
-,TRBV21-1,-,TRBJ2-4,CASSTRDRAWGAKNIQYF,TGTGCCAGCAGCACCCGGGACAGGGCCTGGGGGGCCAAAAACATTCAGTACTTC
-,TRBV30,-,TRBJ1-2,CAWSVWGRAYGYTF,TGTGCCTGGAGTGTATGGGGCCGTGCCTATGGCTACACCTTC
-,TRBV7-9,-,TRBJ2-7,CASSLVPYEQYF,TGTGCCAGCAGCTTAGTCCCATACGAGCAGTACTTC
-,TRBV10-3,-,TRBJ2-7,CAISGAEQALYEQYF,TGTGCCATCAGTGGTGCGGAACAGGCCCTATACGAGCAGTACTTC
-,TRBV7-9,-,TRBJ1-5,CASNRDGNQPQHF,TGTGCCAGCAACAGGGACGGCAATCAGCCCCAGCATTTT
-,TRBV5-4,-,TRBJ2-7,CASSLRLAEYEQYF,TGTGCCAGCAGCTTGAGGCTAGCCGAATACGAGCAGTACTTC
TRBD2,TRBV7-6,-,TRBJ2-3,CASSPRAGTSGSRGDTQYF,TGTGCCAGCAGCCCTAGGGCCGGGACTAGCGGGAGTAGGGGAGATACGCAGTATTTT
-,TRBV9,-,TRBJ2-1,CASSPSEYEQFF,TGTGCCAGCAGCCCCTCGGAGTATGAGCAGTTCTTC
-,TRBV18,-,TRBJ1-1,CASSNSRSEAFF,TGTGCCAGCTCAAACTCGAGGTCTGAAGCTTTCTTT
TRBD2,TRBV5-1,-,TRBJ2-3,CASSLVATSGSTDTQYF,TGCGCCAGCAGCTTGGTAGCAACTAGCGGGAGCACAGATACGCAGTATTTT
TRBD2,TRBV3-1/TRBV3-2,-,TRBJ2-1,CASSQELAGVPYNEQFF,TGTGCCAGCAGCCAAGAACTAGCGGGGGTTCCGTACAATGAGCAGTTCTTC
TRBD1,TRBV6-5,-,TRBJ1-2,CASSYSDRGWSYGYTF,TGTGCCAGCAGTTACTCAGACAGGGGTTGGAGCTATGGCTACACCTTC
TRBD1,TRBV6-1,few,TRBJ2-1,CASSGTGTGPFNEQFF,TGTGCCAGCAGTGGGACCGGGACAGGGCCGTTCAATGAGCAGTTCTTC
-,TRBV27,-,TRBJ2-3,CASTPTDTQYF,TGTGCCAGCACCCCTACGGATACGCAGTATTTT
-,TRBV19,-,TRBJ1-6,CASSPPAGLSSPLHF,TGTGCCAGTAGTCCACCGGCAGGCCTTTCTTCACCCCTCCACTTT
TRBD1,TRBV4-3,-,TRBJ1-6,CASSQGGQSNNSPLHF,TGCGCCAGCAGCCAAGGGGGACAGTCCAATAATTCACCCCTCCACTTT
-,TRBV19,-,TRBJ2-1,CASSTGEDNEQFF,TGTGCCAGTAGTACGGGGGAGGACAATGAGCAGTTCTTC
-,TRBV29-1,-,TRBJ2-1,CSVVGSLYYNEQFF,TGCAGCGTTGTAGGGAGCCTTTACTACAATGAGCAGTTCTTC
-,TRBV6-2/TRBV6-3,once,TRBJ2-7,CASSSDFEQYF,TGTGCCAGCAGTTCCGACTTCGAGCAGTACTTC
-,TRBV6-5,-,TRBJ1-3,CASRDSLSGNTIYF,TGTGCCAGCAGAGACTCTCTCTCTGGAAACACCATATATTTT
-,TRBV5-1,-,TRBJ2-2,CASSLEATGELFF,TGCGCCAGCAGCTTGGAAGCAACCGGGGAGCTGTTTTTT
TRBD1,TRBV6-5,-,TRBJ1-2,CASSYRDRAMGGYTF,TGTGCCAGCAGTTACCGGGACAGGGCAATGGGAGGCTACACCTTC
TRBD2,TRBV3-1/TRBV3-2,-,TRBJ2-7,CASSQDLGSGSPYEQYF,TGTGCCAGCAGCCAAGATCTCGGTAGCGGGAGTCCCTACGAGCAGTACTTC
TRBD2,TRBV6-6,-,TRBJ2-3,CASLSGTMMTDTQYF,TGTGCCAGCCTTTCCGGGACTATGATGACAGATACGCAGTATTTT
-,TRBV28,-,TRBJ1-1,CASSLPFMAVEAFF,TGTGCCAGCAGTTTACCCTTTATGGCGGTTGAAGCTTTCTTT
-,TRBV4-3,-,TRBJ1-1,CASSQGPGAWMNTEAFF,TGCGCCAGCAGCCAAGGGCCAGGGGCGTGGATGAACACTGAAGCTTTCTTT
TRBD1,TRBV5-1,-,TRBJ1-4,CASSLQGGSTNEKLFF,TGCGCCAGCAGCTTACAGGGGGGGTCAACTAATGAAAAACTGTTTTTT
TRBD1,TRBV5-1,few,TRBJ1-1,CASSLRTGDSTEAFF,TGCGCCAGCAGCCTGCGGACAGGGGATTCCACTGAAGCTTTCTTT
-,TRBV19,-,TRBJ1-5,CASSIEPTEGPNQPQHF,TGTGCCAGTAGTATAGAACCCACAGAGGGCCCTAATCAGCCCCAGCATTTT
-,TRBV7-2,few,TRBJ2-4,CASSSIAGETKNIQYF,TGTGCCAGCAGCTCTATCGCCGGGGAGACCAAAAACATTCAGTACTTC
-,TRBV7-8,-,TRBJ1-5,CASRPIDRYQPQHF,TGTGCCAGCAGGCCAATCGACAGATATCAGCCCCAGCATTTT
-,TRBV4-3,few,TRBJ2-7,CASSQEELAPEQYF,TGCGCCAGCAGCCAAGAGGAGCTAGCTCCCGAGCAGTACTTC
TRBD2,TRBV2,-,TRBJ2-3,CASSSSGRSNTQYF,TGTGCCAGCAGTAGTAGCGGGAGATCAAATACGCAGTATTTT